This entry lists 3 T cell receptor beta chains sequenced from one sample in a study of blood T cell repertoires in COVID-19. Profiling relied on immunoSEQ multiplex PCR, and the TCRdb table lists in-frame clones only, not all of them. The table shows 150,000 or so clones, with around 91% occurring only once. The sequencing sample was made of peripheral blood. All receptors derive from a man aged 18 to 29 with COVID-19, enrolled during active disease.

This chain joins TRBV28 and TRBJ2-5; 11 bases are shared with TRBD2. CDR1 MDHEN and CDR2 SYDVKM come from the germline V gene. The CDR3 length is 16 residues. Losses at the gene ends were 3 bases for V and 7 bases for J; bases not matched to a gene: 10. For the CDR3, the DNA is TGTGCCAGCAGTTTCTCGGGACTAGCGGAGATGGGGACCCAGTACTTC. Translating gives CASSFSGLAEMGTQYF.

CDR3 protein: CAISESRLAGGFEQYF. CDR3 nucleotides: TGTGCCATCAGTGAGTCGAGACTAGCGGGAGGGTTCGAGCAGTACTTC. The chain carries TRBV10-3 and TRBJ2-7, with 14 bases aligning to TRBD2. CDR3 length equals 16 residues. Per germline, CDR1 ENHRY and CDR2 SYGVKD. The V and J ends lost 0 bases and 6 bases, in that order; junction bases with no gene match: 4.

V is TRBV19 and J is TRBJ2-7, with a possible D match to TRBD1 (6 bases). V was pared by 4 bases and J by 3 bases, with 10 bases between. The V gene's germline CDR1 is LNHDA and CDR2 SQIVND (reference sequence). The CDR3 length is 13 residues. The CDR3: CASSRTVRYEQYF. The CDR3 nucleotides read TGTGCCAGTAGTAGGACAGTCCGCTACGAGCAGTACTTC.